This TCR beta chain appears in the sequencing data of a study of blood T cell repertoires in COVID-19. Study details: PBMCs, B-cell-depleted T cells, or T cells were the source of the cDNA or gDNA that made up the material.

Clones were sequenced by immunoSEQ multiplex PCR, and TCRdb holds only the in-frame ones, with some missing. The table shows 80,000 to 100,000 clones, with roughly 80% occurring only once. The V end lost 0 bases, the J end lost 1 base, and 11 bases lay between the germline ends. The germline CDR1 and CDR2 sequences are SGHNT and YYREEE (reference sequence). The CDR3 sequence is 16 residues long. This sequence was found in a man between 65 and 85 years old with active or convalescent COVID-19. Sequenced input: peripheral blood. This chain links TRBV5-4 with TRBJ1-5, with D unclear. CDR3 in DNA: TGTGCCAGCAGCTTGGATGGAGTGTCGAGCAATCAGCCCCAGCATTTT. It codes for CASSLDGVSSNQPQHF.